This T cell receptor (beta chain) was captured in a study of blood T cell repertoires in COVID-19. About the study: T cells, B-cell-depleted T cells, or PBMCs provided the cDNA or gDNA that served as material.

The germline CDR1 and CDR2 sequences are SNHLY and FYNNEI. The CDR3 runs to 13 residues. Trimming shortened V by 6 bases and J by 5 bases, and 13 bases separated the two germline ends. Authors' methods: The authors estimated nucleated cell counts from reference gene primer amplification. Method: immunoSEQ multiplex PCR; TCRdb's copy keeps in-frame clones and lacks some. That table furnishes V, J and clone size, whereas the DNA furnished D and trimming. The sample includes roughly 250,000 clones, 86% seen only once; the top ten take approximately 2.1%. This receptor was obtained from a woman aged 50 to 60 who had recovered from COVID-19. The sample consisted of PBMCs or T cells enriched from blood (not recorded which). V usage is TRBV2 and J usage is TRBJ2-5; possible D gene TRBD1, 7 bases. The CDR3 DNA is TGTGCCAGCAGGCGGGGACAGTCGGAGACCCAGTACTTC. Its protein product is CASRRGQSETQYF.